This T cell receptor beta chain appears in the sequencing data of a study of Tregs in tolerant kidney transplant recipients. Study context: Recipients received nonmyeloablative bone marrow transplants from related graft donors, with transient mixed chimerism.

Worth noting for this clone: The antigen remains undetermined.

Only in-frame clones appear in the TCRdb table, and some are missing; sequencing was by immunoSEQ multiplex PCR. The sample lists 60,000 to 70,000 clones, over 85% occurring once. The germline CDR1 and CDR2 sequences are SQVTM and ANQGSEA. There are 15 residues in the CDR3. Trimming pared 3 bases from V and 5 bases from J, leaving 20 bases between. Regarding the study as a whole: Tregs expanded with activated donor B cells seemed most donor-specific.

The origin of this receptor is a human donor who received a combined kidney and bone marrow transplant. Sequenced here: CD8+ T cells from blood, sampled before the transplant. The chain has TRBV29-1 and TRBJ2-7; D may be TRBD2 (5 bases). CDR3 residues: CSVDQSGSWGNEQYF. The CDR3 DNA follows: TGCAGCGTTGATCAAAGCGGCAGTTGGGGTAACGAGCAGTACTTC.